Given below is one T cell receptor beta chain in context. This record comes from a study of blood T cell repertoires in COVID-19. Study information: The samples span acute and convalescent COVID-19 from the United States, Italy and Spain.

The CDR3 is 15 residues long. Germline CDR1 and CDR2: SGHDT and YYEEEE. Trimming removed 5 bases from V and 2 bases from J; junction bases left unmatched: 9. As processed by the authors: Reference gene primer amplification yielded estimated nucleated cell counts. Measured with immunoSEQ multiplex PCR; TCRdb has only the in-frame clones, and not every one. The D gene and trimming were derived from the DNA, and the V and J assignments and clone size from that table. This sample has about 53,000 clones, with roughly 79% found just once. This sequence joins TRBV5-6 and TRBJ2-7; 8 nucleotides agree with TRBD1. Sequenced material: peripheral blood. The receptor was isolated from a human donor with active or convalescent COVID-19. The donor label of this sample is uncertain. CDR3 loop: CASSHSWTGTYEQYF. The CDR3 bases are TGTGCCAGCAGTCACAGCTGGACAGGGACCTACGAGCAGTACTTC.